This T cell receptor (beta chain) was found in a study of OX40 agonist ivuxolimab in advanced cancers. General observations from the study: Clonal expansion by week 6 occurred in CD4+ and CD8+ blood T cells (at 0.1 to 3.0 mg/kg).

The V segment lost 2 bases and the J segment 6 bases; nucleotides outside the gene matches: 6. This CDR3 has 14 residues. CDR1 is MNHEY and CDR2 is SVGAGI in the germline V gene. Profiling relied on immunoSEQ multiplex PCR, and the TCRdb table lists in-frame clones only, not all of them. The sample holds approximately 35,000 clones; under 80% are singletons and the top ten take over 9.5%. This clone has a single count. Its antigen is still unknown. The V and J genes are TRBV6-5 and TRBJ1-2; 7 bases agree with TRBD1. Sequenced here: CD4+ or CD8+ T cells sorted from blood, sampled in a trial of the OX40 agonist ivuxolimab. This TCR derives from an adult with an advanced solid tumor such as melanoma, head and neck, liver or kidney cancer. CDR3 residues: CASSYPVDRDGYTF. CDR3 nucleotide sequence: TGTGCCAGCAGTTACCCCGTCGACAGGGATGGCTACACCTTC.